This note documents a single TCR beta chain sequence. Its target is not known. With random hexamers, reverse transcription was performed on roughly 0.5 to 1 ug of RNA. TCRdb itself ran the immunoSEQ multiplex PCR reads through MiXCR, one entry per CDR3 protein. The sample yields some 97,000 distinct CDR3 sequences, around 95% seen once. The data stem from a study of CD8 T cells in Susac syndrome. Overall study findings and caveats: Clonal expansion was present among Susac CD8+ cells. This expansion reached its peak in TEMRA cells and in active patients. Susac-specific public clones were found in both the total CD8+ and the CD8+ TEMRA repertoires, with some 15 in the former and about five in the latter.

Germline assignment: CDR1 MNHEY and CDR2 SVGEGT. The CDR3 is made up of 16 amino acids. Trimming left V 4 bases short and J 0 bases short, with 13 bases between. The chain links TRBV6-2 or TRBV6-3 to TRBJ2-1; D gene ambiguous. The sequencing input was CD8+ T cells from PBMCs. The clonotype comes from a human donor with Susac syndrome. CDR3 in amino acids: CASSLSDSASYNEQFF. The CDR3 DNA is TGTGCCAGCAGTTTATCCGACTCGGCCTCCTACAATGAGCAGTTCTTC.